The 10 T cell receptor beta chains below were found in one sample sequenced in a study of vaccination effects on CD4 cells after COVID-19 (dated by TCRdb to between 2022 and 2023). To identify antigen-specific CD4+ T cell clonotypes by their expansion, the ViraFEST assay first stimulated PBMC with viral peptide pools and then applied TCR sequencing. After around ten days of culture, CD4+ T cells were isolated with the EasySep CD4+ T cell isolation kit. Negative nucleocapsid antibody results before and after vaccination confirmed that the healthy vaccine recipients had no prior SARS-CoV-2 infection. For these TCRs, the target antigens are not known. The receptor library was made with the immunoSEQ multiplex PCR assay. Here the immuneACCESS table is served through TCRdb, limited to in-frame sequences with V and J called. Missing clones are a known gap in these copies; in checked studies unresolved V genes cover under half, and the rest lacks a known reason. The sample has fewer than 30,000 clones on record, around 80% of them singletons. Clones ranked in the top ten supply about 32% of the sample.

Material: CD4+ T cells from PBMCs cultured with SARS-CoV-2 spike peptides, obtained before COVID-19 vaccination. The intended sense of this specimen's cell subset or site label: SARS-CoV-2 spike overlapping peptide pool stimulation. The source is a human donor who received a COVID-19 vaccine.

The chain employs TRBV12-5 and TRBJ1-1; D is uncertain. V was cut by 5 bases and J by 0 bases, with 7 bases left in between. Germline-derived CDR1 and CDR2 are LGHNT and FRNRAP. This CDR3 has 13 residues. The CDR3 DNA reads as TGTGCTAGTGGTCCTAATATGAACACTGAAGCTTTCTTT. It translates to CASGPNMNTEAFF.

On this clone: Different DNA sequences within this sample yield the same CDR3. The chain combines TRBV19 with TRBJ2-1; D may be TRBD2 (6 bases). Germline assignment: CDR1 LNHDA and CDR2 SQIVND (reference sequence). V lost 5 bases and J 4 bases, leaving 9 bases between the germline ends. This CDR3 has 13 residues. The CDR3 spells CASSGRGYNEQFF. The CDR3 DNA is TGTGCCAGTAGTGGGCGGGGTTACAATGAGCAGTTCTTC.

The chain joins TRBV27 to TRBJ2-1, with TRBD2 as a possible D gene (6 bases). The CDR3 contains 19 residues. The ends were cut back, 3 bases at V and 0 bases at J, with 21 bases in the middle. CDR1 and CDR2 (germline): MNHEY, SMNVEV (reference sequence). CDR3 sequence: CASSLWGGRALSSYNEQFF. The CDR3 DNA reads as TGTGCCAGCAGTTTGTGGGGAGGTCGGGCCTTAAGCTCCTACAATGAGCAGTTCTTC.

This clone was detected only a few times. CDR3 sequence reads: CASSSGQGGDYGYTF. CDR3 nucleotide sequence: TGTGCCAGCAGCTCGGGACAGGGAGGGGACTATGGCTACACCTTC. The genes are TRBV7-2 and TRBJ1-2; 9 bases map to TRBD1. The junction had 6 bases not matched to a gene; V was cut back by 4 bases and J by 3 bases. CDR3 length equals 15 residues. Germline CDR1 reads SGHTA; CDR2 reads FQGNSA.

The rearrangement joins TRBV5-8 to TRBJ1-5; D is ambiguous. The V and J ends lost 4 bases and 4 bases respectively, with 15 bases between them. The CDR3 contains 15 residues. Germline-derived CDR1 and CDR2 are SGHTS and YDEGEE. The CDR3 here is CASSPGQAPNQPQHF. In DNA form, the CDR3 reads TGTGCCAGCAGCCCCGGTCAGGCTCCGAATCAGCCCCAGCATTTT.

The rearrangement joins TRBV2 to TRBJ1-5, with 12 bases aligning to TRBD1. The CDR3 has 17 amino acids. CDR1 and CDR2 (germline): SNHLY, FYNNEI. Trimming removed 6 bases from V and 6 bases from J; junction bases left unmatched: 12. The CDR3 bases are TGTGCCAGCAGAGATATACTCGGGACAGGGGGCTTTCAGCCCCAGCATTTT. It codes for CASRDILGTGGFQPQHF.

CDR3 sequence reads: CASSELAGGREETQYF. The CDR3 region has the DNA TGCGCCAGCAGCGAACTAGCGGGAGGCCGGGAGGAGACCCAGTACTTC. This chain uses TRBV5-1 with TRBJ2-5, with 12 nucleotides matching TRBD2. Germline-derived CDR1 and CDR2 are SGHRS and YFSETQ. This CDR3 comprises 16 residues. Trimming removed 4 bases from V and 5 bases from J; junction bases left unmatched: 9.

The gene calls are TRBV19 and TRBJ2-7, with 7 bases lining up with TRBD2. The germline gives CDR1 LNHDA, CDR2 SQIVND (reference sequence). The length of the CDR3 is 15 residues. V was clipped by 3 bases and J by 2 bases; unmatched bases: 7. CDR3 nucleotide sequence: TGTGCCAGTAGTATGAGGCTAGCGGATCCCTACGAGCAGTACTTC. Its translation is CASSMRLADPYEQYF.

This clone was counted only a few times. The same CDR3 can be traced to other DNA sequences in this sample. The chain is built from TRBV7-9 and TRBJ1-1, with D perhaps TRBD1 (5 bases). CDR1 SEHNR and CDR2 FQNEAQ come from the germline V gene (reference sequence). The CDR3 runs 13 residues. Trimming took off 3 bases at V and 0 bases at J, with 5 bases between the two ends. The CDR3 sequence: CASSLDMNTEAFF. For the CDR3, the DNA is TGTGCCAGCAGCTTGGACATGAACACTGAAGCTTTCTTT. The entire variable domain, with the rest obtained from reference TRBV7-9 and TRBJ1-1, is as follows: DTGVSQNPRHKITKRGQNVTFRCDPISEHNRLYWYRQTLGQGPEFLTYFQNEAQLEKSRLLSDRFSAERPKGSFSTLEIQRTEQGDSAMYLCASSLDMNTEAFFGQGTRLTVV.

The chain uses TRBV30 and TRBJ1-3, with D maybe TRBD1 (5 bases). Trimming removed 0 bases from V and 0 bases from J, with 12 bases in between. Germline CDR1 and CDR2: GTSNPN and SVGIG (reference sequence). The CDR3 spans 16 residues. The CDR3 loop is CAWSVPFDSSGNTIYF. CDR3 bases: TGTGCCTGGAGTGTACCCTTCGACAGCTCTGGAAACACCATATATTTT.